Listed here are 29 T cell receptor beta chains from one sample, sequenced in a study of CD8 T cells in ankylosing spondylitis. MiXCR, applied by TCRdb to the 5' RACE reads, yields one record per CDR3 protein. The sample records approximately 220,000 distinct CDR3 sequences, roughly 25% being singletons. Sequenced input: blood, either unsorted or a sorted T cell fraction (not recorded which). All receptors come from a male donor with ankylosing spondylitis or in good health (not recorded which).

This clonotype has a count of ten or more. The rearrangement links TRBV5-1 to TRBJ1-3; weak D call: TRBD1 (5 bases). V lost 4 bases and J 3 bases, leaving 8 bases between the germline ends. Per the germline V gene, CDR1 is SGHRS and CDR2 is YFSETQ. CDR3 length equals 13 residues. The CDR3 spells CASSGGDGNTIYF. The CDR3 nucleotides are TGCGCCAGCAGCGGGGGTGATGGAAACACCATATATTTT.

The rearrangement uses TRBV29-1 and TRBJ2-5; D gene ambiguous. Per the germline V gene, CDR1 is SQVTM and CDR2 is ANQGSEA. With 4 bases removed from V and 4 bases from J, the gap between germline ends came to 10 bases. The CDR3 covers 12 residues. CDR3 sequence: CSVVRMGETQYF. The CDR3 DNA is TGCAGCGTTGTAAGGATGGGAGAGACCCAGTACTTC.

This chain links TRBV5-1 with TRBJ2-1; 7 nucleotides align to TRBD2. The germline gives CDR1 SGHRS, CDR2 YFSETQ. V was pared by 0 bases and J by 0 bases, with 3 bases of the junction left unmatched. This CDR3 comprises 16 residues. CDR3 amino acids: CASSLGLAPSYNEQFF. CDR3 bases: TGCGCCAGCAGCTTGGGACTAGCCCCCTCCTACAATGAGCAGTTCTTC.

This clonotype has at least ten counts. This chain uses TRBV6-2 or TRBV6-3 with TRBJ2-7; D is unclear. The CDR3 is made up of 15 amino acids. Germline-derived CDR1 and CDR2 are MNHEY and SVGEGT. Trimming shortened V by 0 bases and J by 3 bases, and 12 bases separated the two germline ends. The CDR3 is CASSYSAGFDYEQYF. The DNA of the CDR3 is TGTGCCAGCAGTTACTCAGCAGGCTTTGACTACGAGCAGTACTTC.

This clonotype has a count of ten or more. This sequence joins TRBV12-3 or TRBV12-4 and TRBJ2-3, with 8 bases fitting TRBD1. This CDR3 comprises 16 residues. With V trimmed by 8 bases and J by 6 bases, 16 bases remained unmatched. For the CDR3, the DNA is TGTGCCAGCGGGGGCAAGACAGGGGTTCTTGGGGATACGCAGTATTTT. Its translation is CASGGKTGVLGDTQYF.

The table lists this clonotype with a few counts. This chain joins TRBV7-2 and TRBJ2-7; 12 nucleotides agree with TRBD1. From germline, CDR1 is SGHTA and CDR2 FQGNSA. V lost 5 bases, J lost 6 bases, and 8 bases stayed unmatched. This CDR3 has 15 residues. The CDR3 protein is CASSRTGTGGFEQYF. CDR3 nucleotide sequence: TGTGCCAGCAGCCGTACCGGGACAGGGGGCTTCGAGCAGTACTTC.

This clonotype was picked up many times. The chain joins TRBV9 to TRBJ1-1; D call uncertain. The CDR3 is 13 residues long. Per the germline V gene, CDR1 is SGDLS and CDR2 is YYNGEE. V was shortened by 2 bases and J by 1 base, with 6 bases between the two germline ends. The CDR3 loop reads CASSVSWNTEAFF. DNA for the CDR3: TGTGCCAGCAGCGTCTCATGGAACACTGAAGCTTTCTTT.

This CDR3 is CASSLALAGGRYEQYF. CDR3 coding DNA: TGTGCCAGCAGCTTAGCGTTAGCGGGAGGCAGGTACGAGCAGTACTTC. The chain uses TRBV7-2 and TRBJ2-7, with 10 bases lining up with TRBD2. V lost 0 bases, J lost 4 bases, and 6 bases stayed unmatched. This CDR3 comprises 16 residues. Germline CDR1 and CDR2: SGHTA and FQGNSA. Variable domain in full (rest from reference TRBV7-2 and TRBJ2-7): GAGVSQSPSNKVTEKGKDVELRCDPISGHTALYWYRQSLGQGLEFLIYFQGNSAPDKSGLPSDRFSAERTGGSVSTLTIQRTQQEDSAVYLCASSLALAGGRYEQYFGPGTRLTVT.

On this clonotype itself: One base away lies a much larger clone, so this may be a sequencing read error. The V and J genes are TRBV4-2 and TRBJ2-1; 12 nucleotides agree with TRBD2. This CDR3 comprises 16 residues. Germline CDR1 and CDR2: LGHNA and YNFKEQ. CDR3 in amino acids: CASSLTLAGGGNEKFF. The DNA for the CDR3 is TGTGCCAGCAGCCTGACACTAGCGGGAGGAGGCAATGAGAAGTTCTTC.

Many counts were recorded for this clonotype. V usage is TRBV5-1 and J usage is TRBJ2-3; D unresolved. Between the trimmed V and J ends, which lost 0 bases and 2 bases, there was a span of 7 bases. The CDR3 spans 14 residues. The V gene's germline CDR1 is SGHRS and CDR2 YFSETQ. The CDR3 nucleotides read TGCGCCAGCAGCTTGGGGGTCTTCACAGATACGCAGTATTTT. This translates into CASSLGVFTDTQYF.

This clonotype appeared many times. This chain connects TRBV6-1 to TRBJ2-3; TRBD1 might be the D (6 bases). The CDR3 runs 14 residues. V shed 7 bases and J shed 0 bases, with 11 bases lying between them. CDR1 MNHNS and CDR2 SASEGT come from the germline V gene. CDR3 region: CASKLRGSTDTQYF. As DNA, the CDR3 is TGTGCCAGCAAACTAAGGGGGAGCACAGATACGCAGTATTTT.

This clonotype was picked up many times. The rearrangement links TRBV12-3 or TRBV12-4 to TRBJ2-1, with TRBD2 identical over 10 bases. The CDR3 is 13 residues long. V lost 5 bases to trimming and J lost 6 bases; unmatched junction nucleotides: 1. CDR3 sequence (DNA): TGTGCCAGCAGTCGGACTAGCGGCAATGAGCAGTTCTTC. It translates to CASSRTSGNEQFF.

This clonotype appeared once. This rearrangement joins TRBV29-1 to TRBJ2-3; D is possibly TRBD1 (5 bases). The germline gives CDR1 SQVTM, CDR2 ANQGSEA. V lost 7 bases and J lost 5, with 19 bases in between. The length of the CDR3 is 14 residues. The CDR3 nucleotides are TGCAGCGAAGGGGCAGGACCTAAGGGAGATACGCAGTATTTT. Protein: CSEGAGPKGDTQYF.

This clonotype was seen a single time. This CDR3 is CASSPPGESGYTF. The CDR3 nucleotides read TGTGCCAGCTCACCGCCAGGGGAGAGTGGCTACACCTTC. The J gene is TRBJ1-2, the V gene TRBV18, with D perhaps matching TRBD1 (6 bases). V shed 3 bases and J shed 7 bases, with 12 bases lying between them. CDR3 length: 13 amino acids. Germline-derived CDR1 and CDR2 are KGHSH and LQKENI.

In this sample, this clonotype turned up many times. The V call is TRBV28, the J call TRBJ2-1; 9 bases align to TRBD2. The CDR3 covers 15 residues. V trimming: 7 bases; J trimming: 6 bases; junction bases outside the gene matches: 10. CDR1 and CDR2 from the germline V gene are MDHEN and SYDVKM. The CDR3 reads CASTPKLAGSNEQFF. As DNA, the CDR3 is TGTGCCAGCACCCCGAAGCTAGCGGGGTCCAATGAGCAGTTCTTC.

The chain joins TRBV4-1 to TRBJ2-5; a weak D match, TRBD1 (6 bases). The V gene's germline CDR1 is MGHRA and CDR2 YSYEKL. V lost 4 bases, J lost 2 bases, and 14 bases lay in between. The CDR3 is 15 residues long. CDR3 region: CASSPIRGQQETQYF. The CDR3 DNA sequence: TGCGCCAGCAGCCCGATCCGCGGACAGCAAGAGACCCAGTACTTC.

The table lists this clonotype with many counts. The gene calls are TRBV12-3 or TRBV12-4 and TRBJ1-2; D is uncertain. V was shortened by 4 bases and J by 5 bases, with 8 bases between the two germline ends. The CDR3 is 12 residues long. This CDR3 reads CASSYGSYGYTF. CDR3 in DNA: TGTGCCAGCAGTTATGGCAGTTATGGCTACACCTTC.

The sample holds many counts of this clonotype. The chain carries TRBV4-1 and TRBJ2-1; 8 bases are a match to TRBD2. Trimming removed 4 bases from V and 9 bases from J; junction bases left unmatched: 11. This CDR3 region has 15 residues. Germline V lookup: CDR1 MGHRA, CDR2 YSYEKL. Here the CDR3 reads CASSPRGLGLGEQFF. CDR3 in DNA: TGCGCCAGCAGCCCTCGGGGACTAGGCCTTGGTGAGCAGTTCTTC.

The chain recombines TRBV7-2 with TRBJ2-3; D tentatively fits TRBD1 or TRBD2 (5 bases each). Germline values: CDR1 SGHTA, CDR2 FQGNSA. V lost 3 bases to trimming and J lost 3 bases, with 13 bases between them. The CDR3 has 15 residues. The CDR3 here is CASSFPGPPTDTQYF. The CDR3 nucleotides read TGTGCCAGCAGCTTTCCGGGACCACCTACAGATACGCAGTATTTT.

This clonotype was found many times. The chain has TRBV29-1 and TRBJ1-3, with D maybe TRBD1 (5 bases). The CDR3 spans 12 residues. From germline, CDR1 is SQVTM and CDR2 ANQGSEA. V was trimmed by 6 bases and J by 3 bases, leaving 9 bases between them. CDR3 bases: TGCAGCGTCCAGACAGATGGAAACACCATATATTTT. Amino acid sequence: CSVQTDGNTIYF.

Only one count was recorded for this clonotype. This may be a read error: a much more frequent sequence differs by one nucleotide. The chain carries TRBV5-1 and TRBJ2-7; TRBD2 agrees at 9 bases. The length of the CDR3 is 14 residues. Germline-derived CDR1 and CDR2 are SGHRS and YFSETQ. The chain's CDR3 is CAGSLVAGDSKQYF. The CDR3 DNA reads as TGCGCCGGCAGCTTGGTAGCGGGAGATTCCAAGCAGTACTTC.

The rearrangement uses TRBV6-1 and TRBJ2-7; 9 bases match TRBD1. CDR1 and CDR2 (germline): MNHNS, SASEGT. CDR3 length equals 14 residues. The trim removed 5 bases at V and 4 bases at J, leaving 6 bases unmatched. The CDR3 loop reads CASSPDRGGYEQYF. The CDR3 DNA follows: TGTGCCAGCAGTCCGGACAGGGGTGGGTACGAGCAGTACTTC.

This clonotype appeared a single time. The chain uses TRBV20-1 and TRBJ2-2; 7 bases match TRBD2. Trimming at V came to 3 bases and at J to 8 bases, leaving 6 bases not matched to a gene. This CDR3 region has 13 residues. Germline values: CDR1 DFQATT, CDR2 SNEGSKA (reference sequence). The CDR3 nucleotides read TGCAGTGCTAGCGGGAGGAACGGAGGGGAGCTGTTTTTT. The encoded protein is CSASGRNGGELFF.

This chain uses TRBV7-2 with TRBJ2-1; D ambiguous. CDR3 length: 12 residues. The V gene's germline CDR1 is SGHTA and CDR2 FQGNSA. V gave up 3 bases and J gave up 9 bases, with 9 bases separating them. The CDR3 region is CASSLWDGEQFF. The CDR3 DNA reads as TGTGCCAGCAGCTTGTGGGATGGTGAGCAGTTCTTC.

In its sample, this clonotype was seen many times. CDR3 nucleotides: TGTGCCAGCAGCCCCACCCGGCCTTCCTACGAGCAGTACTTC. Translating gives CASSPTRPSYEQYF. The chain combines TRBV6-1 with TRBJ2-7, with unresolved D. Germline V gene data show CDR1 as MNHNS and CDR2 as SASEGT. Deletions cut 6 bases from V and 1 base from J, with 13 bases between. This CDR3 region has 14 residues.

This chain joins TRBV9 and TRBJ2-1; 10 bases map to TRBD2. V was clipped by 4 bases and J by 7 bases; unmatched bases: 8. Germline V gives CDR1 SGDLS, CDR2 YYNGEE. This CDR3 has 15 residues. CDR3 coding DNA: TGTGCCAGCAGCCCCTTCGGGACTAGCGATAATGAGCAGTTCTTC. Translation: CASSPFGTSDNEQFF.

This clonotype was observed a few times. This CDR3 reads CASSLALVEQFF. In nucleotides, the CDR3 is TGTGCCAGCAGCTTAGCCCTAGTTGAGCAGTTCTTC. This chain uses TRBV7-2 with TRBJ2-1; D gene uncertain. V lost 0 bases to trimming and J lost 9 bases, with 6 bases between them. The germline gives CDR1 SGHTA, CDR2 FQGNSA. The CDR3 contains 12 residues.

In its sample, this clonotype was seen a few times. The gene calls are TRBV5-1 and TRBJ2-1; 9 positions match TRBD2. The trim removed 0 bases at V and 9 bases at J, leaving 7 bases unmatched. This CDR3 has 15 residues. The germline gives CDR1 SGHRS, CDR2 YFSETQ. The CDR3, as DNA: TGCGCCAGCAGCTTGGCCAGCGGGAGGAGGGGTGAGCAGTTCTTC. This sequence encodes CASSLASGRRGEQFF.

CDR3 sequence: CSASYGGTDTQYF. The DNA for the CDR3 is TGCAGTGCTAGTTACGGCGGCACAGATACGCAGTATTTT. V and J are TRBV20-1 and TRBJ2-3; D unclear. Per germline, CDR1 DFQATT and CDR2 SNEGSKA (reference sequence). Trimming stripped 3 bases from V and 1 base from J, with 8 bases between. This CDR3 has 13 amino acids.